The 18 T cell receptor beta chains presented below share a single source sample, sequenced in a study of blood T cell repertoires in COVID-19. TCRdb keeps only in-frame clones here, not all; method: immunoSEQ multiplex PCR. The data show around 390,000 clones, 80% to 90% seen once. The sequenced sample was PBMCs or T cells enriched from blood (not recorded which). These TCRs come from a woman aged 45-59 years who had recovered from COVID-19.

This chain links TRBV19 with TRBJ2-6; TRBD1 agrees at 10 bases. V shed 10 bases and J 4 bases; nucleotides not matched to a gene: 10. The CDR3 totals 16 residues. CDR1 and CDR2 from the germline V gene are LNHDA and SQIVND (reference sequence). CDR3 bases: TGTGCCACCATAGACAGGGGGCGAGCAGGGGCCAACGTCCTGACTTTC. It specifies CATIDRGRAGANVLTF.

Only one count was recorded for this clone. This chain connects TRBV7-9 to TRBJ1-2; 7 positions agree with TRBD1. The CDR3 loop spans 16 amino acids. The V segment lost 3 bases and the J segment 4 bases; nucleotides outside the gene matches: 11. Germline CDR1 and CDR2: SEHNR and FQNEAQ (reference sequence). For the CDR3, the DNA is TGTGCCAGCAGCTTTCAACCGAAGACAGGGCTCTATGGCTACACCTTC. It codes for CASSFQPKTGLYGYTF. Drawing the rest from reference TRBV7-9 and TRBJ1-2, the complete variable domain is DTGVSQNPRHKITKRGQNVTFRCDPISEHNRLYWYRQTLGQGPEFLTYFQNEAQLEKSRLLSDRFSAERPKGSFSTLEIQRTEQGDSAMYLCASSFQPKTGLYGYTFGSGTRLTVV.

This clone was seen once. The chain links TRBV5-1 to TRBJ1-1, with 9 bases aligning to TRBD1. Germline V CDR1 and CDR2: SGHRS, YFSETQ. This CDR3 region has 16 residues. Trimming took 0 bases from V and 4 from J; bases not matched to a gene: 7. CDR3 protein: CASSLELTGGGTEAFF. The CDR3 nucleotides are TGCGCCAGCAGCTTGGAGTTGACAGGGGGAGGCACTGAAGCTTTCTTT.

The CDR3 spells CASSIRERWSNQPQHF. In DNA, the CDR3 is TGTGCCAGTAGTATACGGGAACGGTGGAGCAATCAGCCCCAGCATTTT. The genes are TRBV19 and TRBJ1-5; D not certain. The CDR3 length is 16 residues. Germline V CDR1 and CDR2: LNHDA, SQIVND (reference sequence). V lost 2 bases to trimming and J lost 1 base, with 12 bases between them.

This chain joins TRBV19 and TRBJ1-5; 7 nucleotides line up with TRBD1. CDR1 LNHDA and CDR2 SQIVND come from the germline V gene (reference sequence). This CDR3 is 16 amino acids long. The V gene end was trimmed by 7 bases and the J gene end by 5 bases; junction bases not matched to a gene: 14. The CDR3 loop is CASTLETETGDQPQHF. DNA for the CDR3: TGTGCCAGTACCTTGGAGACCGAAACAGGGGATCAGCCCCAGCATTTT.

J is TRBJ1-2 and V is TRBV3-1 (or the pseudogene TRBV3-2); D call uncertain. The V and J ends lost 4 bases and 5 bases respectively, with 20 bases between them. The CDR3 is 16 residues long. In germline, CDR1 is LGHDT, CDR2 YNNKEL (reference sequence). CDR3 in amino acids: CASSRGSFFLDYGYTF. Here the CDR3 DNA reads TGTGCCAGCAGCCGCGGGTCATTTTTCCTCGATTATGGCTACACCTTC.

The chain couples TRBV5-5 to TRBJ1-2; D is uncertain. There are 14 residues in the CDR3. V was clipped by 4 bases and J by 4 bases, with 14 bases between them. Germline CDR1 SGHKS, CDR2 YYEKEE (reference sequence). CDR3 amino acids: CASSMGDSFYGYTF. The CDR3 nucleotides are TGTGCCAGCAGCATGGGAGACTCATTCTATGGCTACACCTTC.

The CDR3 nucleotides are TGTGCCAGCAGTGGGAGACTTAATGAAAAACTGTTTTTT. This codes for CASSGRLNEKLFF. The chain links TRBV2 to TRBJ1-4; D gene unclear. The CDR3 is 13 residues long. The V end was cut by 4 bases, the J end by 4 bases, with 7 bases between. CDR1 is SNHLY and CDR2 is FYNNEI in the germline V gene. Variable domain in full (rest from reference TRBV2 and TRBJ1-4): EPEVTQTPSHQVTQMGQEVILRCVPISNHLYFYWYRQILGQKVEFLVSFYNNEISEKSEIFDDQFSVERPDGSNFTLKIRSTKLEDSAMYFCASSGRLNEKLFFGSGTQLSVL.

The J gene is TRBJ1-1, the V gene TRBV28; TRBD1 aligns across 8 bases. This CDR3 comprises 15 residues. Trimming removed 10 bases from V and 6 bases from J; junction bases left unmatched: 16. Germline V CDR1 and CDR2: MDHEN, SYDVKM. The DNA for the CDR3 is TGTGCCACCTTTACAGGGGGAGTGTTGTACTCTGAAGCTTTCTTT. Its protein product is CATFTGGVLYSEAFF. Based on the CDR3 plus reference TRBV28 and TRBJ1-1, the full variable domain is DVKVTQSSRYLVKRTGEKVFLECVQDMDHENMFWYRQDPGLGLRLIYFSYDVKMKEKGDIPEGYSVSREKKERFSLILESASTNQTSMYLCATFTGGVLYSEAFFGQGTRLTVV.

The rearrangement joins TRBV7-2 to TRBJ1-2; 8 bases line up with TRBD1. The V gene's germline CDR1 is SGHTA and CDR2 FQGNSA. V was pared by 5 bases and J by 7 bases, with 6 bases of the junction left unmatched. This CDR3 contains 13 residues. The CDR3 nucleotides read TGTGCCAGCAGCCCGGGACAGGAGGGTGGCTACACCTTC. Translating it yields CASSPGQEGGYTF.

The J gene is TRBJ1-2, the V gene TRBV12-3 or TRBV12-4, with D unresolved. Trimming removed 5 bases at V and 11 bases at J, with 18 bases between. There are 13 residues in the CDR3. The chain's CDR3 is CASSISGNSGYTF. DNA for the CDR3: TGTGCCAGCAGTATCTCGGGGAATAGTGGGTACACCTTC.

This clone was recorded only once. The chain combines TRBV5-4 with TRBJ2-1, with TRBD1 identical over 9 bases. This CDR3 has 15 residues. Germline V gene lookup returns CDR1 SGHNT and CDR2 YYREEE (reference sequence). V shed 3 bases, J shed 0 bases, and the junction held 1 base outside the gene matches. The DNA of the CDR3 is TGTGCCAGCAGCTGGGACAGGGACTCCTACAATGAGCAGTTCTTC. It yields the protein CASSWDRDSYNEQFF.

The V gene is TRBV11-2, the J gene TRBJ1-5; D not certain. There are 15 residues in the CDR3. The germline V gene has CDR1 SGHAT and CDR2 FQNNGV. V gave up 5 bases and J gave up 0 bases, with 11 bases separating them. For the CDR3, the DNA is TGTGCCAGCAGCCTCGGCGCGGATAGCAATCAGCCCCAGCATTTT. It encodes CASSLGADSNQPQHF. The full variable domain, its missing parts supplied by reference TRBV11-2 and TRBJ1-5, is EAGVAQSPRYKIIEKRQSVAFWCNPISGHATLYWYQQILGQGPKLLIQFQNNGVVDDSQLPKDRFSAERLKGVDSTLKIQPAKLEDSAVYLCASSLGADSNQPQHFGDGTRLSIL.

J is TRBJ1-2 and V is TRBV27; 7 positions agree with TRBD1. The germline V gene encodes CDR1 MNHEY and CDR2 SMNVEV (reference sequence). The CDR3 totals 15 residues. With V trimmed by 2 bases and J by 4 bases, 7 bases remained unmatched. The CDR3 sequence: CASSLTAGGSYGYTF. The CDR3 DNA is TGTGCCAGCAGTTTAACGGCAGGGGGAAGCTATGGCTACACCTTC.

V and J are TRBV27 and TRBJ2-7; D is ambiguous. Trimming shortened V by 6 bases and J by 0 bases, and 21 bases separated the two germline ends. This CDR3 is 17 amino acids long. Germline V lookup: CDR1 MNHEY, CDR2 SMNVEV (reference sequence). The CDR3 protein is CASSQPRGQIGSYEQYF. DNA of the CDR3: TGTGCCAGCAGCCAACCTCGAGGCCAAATCGGCTCCTACGAGCAGTACTTC.

This sequence joins TRBV19 and TRBJ1-1, with no clear D. With 6 bases removed from V and 1 base from J, the gap between germline ends came to 15 bases. CDR3 length: 15 amino acids. The V gene's germline CDR1 is LNHDA and CDR2 SQIVND (reference sequence). The CDR3 sequence is CASREGNRENTEAFF. In nucleotides, the CDR3 is TGTGCCAGTAGAGAAGGCAACCGGGAGAACACTGAAGCTTTCTTT.

The table lists this clone with a few counts. V and J are TRBV4-3 and TRBJ2-2, with D perhaps TRBD2 (5 bases). The germline gives CDR1 LGHNA, CDR2 YSLEER. The CDR3 loop spans 13 amino acids. V dropped 1 base and J dropped 5 bases, with 5 bases sitting between them. As DNA, the CDR3 is TGCGCCAGCAGCCAAGGGAGGACCGGGGAGCTGTTTTTT. It encodes CASSQGRTGELFF.

This chain connects TRBV5-8 to TRBJ1-2; a weak D match, TRBD1 (5 bases). Between the trimmed V and J ends, which lost 5 bases and 7 bases, there was a span of 21 bases. Germline assignment: CDR1 SGHTS and CDR2 YDEGEE. There are 15 residues in the CDR3. CDR3 in amino acids: CASRPRVGDSGGYTF. Written as DNA, the CDR3 is TGTGCCAGCAGACCCAGGGTTGGGGACTCGGGTGGCTACACCTTC.